A single T cell receptor beta chain is shown here with its context. Data came from immunoSEQ multiplex PCR; TCRdb stores just in-frame clones and leaves some out. The data show 3,400 or so clones, 95% to 96% seen once. This record belongs to a study of T cells after posttransplantation cyclophosphamide. The CDR3 length is 12 residues. CDR1 and CDR2 (germline): MNHEY, SMNVEV (reference sequence). V lost 6 bases, J lost 3 bases, and 9 bases lay in between. The origin of this receptor is a woman aged 50 to 65 in good health and a related stem cell transplant donor. The chain carries TRBV27 and TRBJ2-7; a possible D gene is TRBD2 (5 bases). Source material: naive CD8+ T cells sorted from PBMCs. The CDR3 sequence: CASSGGFYEQYF. The CDR3, as DNA: TGTGCCAGCAGCGGCGGGTTCTACGAGCAGTACTTC.